The entry below gives a single TCR beta chain sequence along with its context. These data belong to a study of T-cell memory formation after mild COVID-19. Study-level information: TCR clusters were mostly donor specific.

CDR3 length: 14 amino acids. Trimming cost V 3 bases and J 7 bases; bases outside gene matches: 5. Germline CDR1 reads GTSNPN; CDR2 reads SVGIG (reference sequence). TCRdb processed the 5' RACE reads anew with MiXCR; each CDR3 protein has one entry. The top ten hold roughly 24% of the sample, which has 110,000 to 150,000 distinct CDR3 sequences, about 23% seen once. This chain joins TRBV30 and TRBJ2-1; TRBD1 aligns across 11 bases. The receptor was isolated from an adult woman who had mild COVID-19 (a few samples of this study predate the infection). Cell type and time point are not known. Sequencing input: PBMCs or a T cell subset sorted from them (not recorded which). The CDR3 region has the DNA TGTGCCTGGAGCCCGGGACAGGGGGTAAATGAGCAGTTCTTC. Translating gives CAWSPGQGVNEQFF.